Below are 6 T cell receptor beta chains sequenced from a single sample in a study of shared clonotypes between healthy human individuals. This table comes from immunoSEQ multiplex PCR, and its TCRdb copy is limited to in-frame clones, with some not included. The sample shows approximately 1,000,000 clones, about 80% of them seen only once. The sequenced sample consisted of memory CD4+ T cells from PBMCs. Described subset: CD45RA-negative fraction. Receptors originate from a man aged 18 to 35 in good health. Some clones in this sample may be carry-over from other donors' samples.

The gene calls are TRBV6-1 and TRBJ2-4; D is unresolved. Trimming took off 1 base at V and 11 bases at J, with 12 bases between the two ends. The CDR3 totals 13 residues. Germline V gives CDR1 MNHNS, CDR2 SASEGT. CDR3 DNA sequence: TGTGCCAGCAGTGAAGGTATACAGCGCCTTCAGTACTTC. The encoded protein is CASSEGIQRLQYF.

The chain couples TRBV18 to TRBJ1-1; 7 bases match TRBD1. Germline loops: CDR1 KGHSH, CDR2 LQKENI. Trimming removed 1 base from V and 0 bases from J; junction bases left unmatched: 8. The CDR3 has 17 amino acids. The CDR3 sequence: CASSPLTTGQLNTEAFF. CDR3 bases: TGTGCCAGCTCACCACTTACCACGGGACAGTTGAACACTGAAGCTTTCTTT.

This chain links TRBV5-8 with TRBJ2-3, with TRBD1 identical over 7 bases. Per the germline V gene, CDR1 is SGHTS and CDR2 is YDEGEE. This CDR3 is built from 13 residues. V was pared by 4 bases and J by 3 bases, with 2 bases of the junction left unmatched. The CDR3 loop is CASSQTGTDTQYF. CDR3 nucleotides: TGTGCCAGCAGCCAGACAGGGACAGATACGCAGTATTTT.

In DNA form, the CDR3 reads TGTGCCAGCAGCTTGATATACGGAAGGGAAGAGACCCAGTACTTC. Encoded protein: CASSLIYGREETQYF. The chain couples TRBV7-9 to TRBJ2-5, with D uncertain. CDR1 is SEHNR, CDR2 FQNEAQ, per germline (reference sequence). V was clipped by 3 bases and J by 3 bases, with 14 bases between them. The CDR3 loop spans 15 amino acids. The whole variable domain, filled in from reference TRBV7-9 and TRBJ2-5, reads DTGVSQNPRHKITKRGQNVTFRCDPISEHNRLYWYRQTLGQGPEFLTYFQNEAQLEKSRLLSDRFSAERPKGSFSTLEIQRTEQGDSAMYLCASSLIYGREETQYFGPGTRLLVL.

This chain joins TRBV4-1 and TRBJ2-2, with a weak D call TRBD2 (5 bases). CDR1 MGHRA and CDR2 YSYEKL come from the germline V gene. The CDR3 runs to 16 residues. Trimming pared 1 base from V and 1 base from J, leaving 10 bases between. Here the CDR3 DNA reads TGCGCCAGCAGCCAAGCGGCAGCGGAGAACACCGGGGAGCTGTTTTTT. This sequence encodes CASSQAAAENTGELFF.

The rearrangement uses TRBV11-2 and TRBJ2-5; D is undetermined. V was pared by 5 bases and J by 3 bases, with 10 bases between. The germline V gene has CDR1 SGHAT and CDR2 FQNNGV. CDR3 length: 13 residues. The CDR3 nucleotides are TGTGCCAGCAGCATCCCAAATAAAGAGACCCAGTACTTC. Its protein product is CASSIPNKETQYF.